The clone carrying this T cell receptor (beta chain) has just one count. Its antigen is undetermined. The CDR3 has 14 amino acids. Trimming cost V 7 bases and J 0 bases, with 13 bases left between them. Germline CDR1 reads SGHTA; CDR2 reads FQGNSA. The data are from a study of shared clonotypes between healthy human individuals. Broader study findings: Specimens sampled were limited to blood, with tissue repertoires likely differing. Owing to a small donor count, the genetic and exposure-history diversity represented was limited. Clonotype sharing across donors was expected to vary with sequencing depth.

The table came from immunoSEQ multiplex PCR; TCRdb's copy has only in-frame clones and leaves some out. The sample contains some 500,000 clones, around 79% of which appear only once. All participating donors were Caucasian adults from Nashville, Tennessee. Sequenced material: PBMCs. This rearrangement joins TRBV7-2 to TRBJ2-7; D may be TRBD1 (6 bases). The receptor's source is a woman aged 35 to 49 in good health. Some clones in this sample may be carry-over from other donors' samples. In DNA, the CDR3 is TGTGCCAGCACCTCAGACAGGAACTCCTACGAGCAGTACTTC. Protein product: CASTSDRNSYEQYF.